Below are 3 T cell receptor beta chains sequenced from a single sample in a study of neurological immune-mediated disorders. A single record per CDR3 protein comes from TCRdb applying MiXCR to the 5' RACE reads. The repertoire holds over 50,000 distinct CDR3 sequences, about 5% seen once, with roughly 5.7% in the top ten. The source material was PBMCs. The receptor source for this set is a human donor with multiple sclerosis. The donor label of this sample is uncertain.

A few counts support this clonotype. This rearrangement joins TRBV5-1 to TRBJ1-1; TRBD1 matches at 7 bases. The germline gives CDR1 SGHRS, CDR2 YFSETQ. Trimming took 0 bases from V and 2 from J; bases not matched to a gene: 7. The length of the CDR3 is 16 residues. CDR3 in amino acids: CASSLEMTGTNTEAFF. CDR3 nucleotide sequence: TGCGCCAGCAGCTTGGAGATGACAGGGACCAACACTGAAGCTTTCTTT. Full variable domain (rest looked up from reference TRBV5-1 and TRBJ1-1): KAGVTQTPRYLIKTRGQQVTLSCSPISGHRSVSWYQQTPGQGLQFLFEYFSETQRNKGNFPGRFSGRQFSNSRSEMNVSTLELGDSALYLCASSLEMTGTNTEAFFGQGTRLTVV.

This clonotype has at least ten counts. The gene calls are TRBV5-1 and TRBJ1-4; 8 nucleotides match TRBD1. Germline V gene lookup returns CDR1 SGHRS and CDR2 YFSETQ. This CDR3 spans 14 amino acids. V gave up 5 bases and J gave up 7 bases; unmatched junction bases: 7. The CDR3 spells CASSPDRAPEKLFF. In DNA, the CDR3 is TGCGCCAGCAGTCCGGACAGGGCCCCTGAAAAACTGTTTTTT.

At least ten counts were recorded for this clonotype. V and J are TRBV10-3 and TRBJ2-7, with TRBD2 identical over 11 bases. This CDR3 is 14 amino acids long. V trimming: 5 bases; J trimming: 5 bases; junction bases outside the gene matches: 5. Germline-derived CDR1 and CDR2 are ENHRY and SYGVKD. The CDR3 DNA sequence: TGTGCCATCAGTATAGCGGGGGGGCCGGACGAGCAGTACTTC. Protein: CAISIAGGPDEQYF.